The 21 T cell receptor beta chains reported below all come from one sample, sequenced in a study of preoperative IRX-2 immunotherapy in early breast cancer. The protocol was immunoSEQ multiplex PCR, while the TCRdb copy is restricted to in-frame clones and leaves out a portion. The repertoire has about 38,000 clones, roughly four fifths of them found once; the top ten carry approximately 1.5%. The treatment here: preoperative locoregional IRX-2 cytokine immunotherapy. The source was lymph node tissue, collected after IRX-2 immunotherapy. Receptor source: a human donor with breast cancer.

CDR3: CASSREGGGNTGELFF. CDR3 DNA: TGTGCCAGTAGCCGAGAGGGCGGAGGGAACACCGGGGAGCTGTTTTTT. The chain links TRBV19 to TRBJ2-2, with a possible D match to TRBD2 (5 bases). Germline V CDR1 and CDR2: LNHDA, SQIVND (reference sequence). CDR3 length: 16 residues. V gave up 6 bases and J gave up 1 base, with 15 bases separating them.

The gene calls are TRBV19 and TRBJ1-3; D gene uncertain. CDR1 is LNHDA, CDR2 SQIVND, per germline (reference sequence). V dropped 6 bases and J dropped 0 bases, with 12 bases sitting between them. The CDR3 consists of 15 residues. The CDR3 DNA sequence: TGTGCCAGTAGGAGCTGGGCTAACTCTGGAAACACCATATATTTT. Translated: CASRSWANSGNTIYF.

This clone turned up a few times. The CDR3 DNA reads as TGTGCCAGCTCACCAAGGGCCCCAGAGGGCAATGAGCAGTTCTTC. It yields the protein CASSPRAPEGNEQFF. The chain joins TRBV18 to TRBJ2-1; tentatively, D is TRBD2 (5 bases). Trimming pared 2 bases from V and 6 bases from J, leaving 14 bases between. Germline V gene lookup returns CDR1 KGHSH and CDR2 LQKENI. The CDR3 is 15 amino acids.

This chain joins TRBV6-8 and TRBJ2-7; 9 nucleotides line up with TRBD1. Germline V CDR1 and CDR2: MNHGY, SAAAGT. V was clipped by 6 bases and J by 7 bases; unmatched bases: 7. The CDR3 has 13 residues. The CDR3: CASSSGQGREQYF. For the CDR3, the DNA is TGTGCCAGCAGCTCGGGACAGGGCCGGGAGCAGTACTTC.

The chain recombines TRBV6-8 with TRBJ1-1; 7 bases map to TRBD1. This CDR3 spans 16 amino acids. Germline V lookup: CDR1 MNHGY, CDR2 SAAAGT. V lost 2 bases, J lost 3 bases, and 9 bases stayed unmatched. CDR3 bases: TGTGCCAGCAGTTACAACAGGGGCCGAGGTGACACTGAAGCTTTCTTT. It translates to CASSYNRGRGDTEAFF.

The V gene is TRBV5-1, the J gene TRBJ2-3; a possible D gene is TRBD2 (7 bases). The V end was cut by 4 bases, the J end by 2 bases, with 17 bases between. The CDR3 loop spans 16 amino acids. Germline V gives CDR1 SGHRS, CDR2 YFSETQ. CDR3 amino acids: CASSGLGGGDTDTQYF. The CDR3 coding sequence is TGCGCCAGCAGCGGGCTCGGAGGGGGGGACACAGATACGCAGTATTTT.

Remarks on this clone: Other DNA sequences from this sample encode an identical CDR3 as well. This rearrangement joins TRBV11-3 to TRBJ2-5; D may match TRBD1 or TRBD2 (5 bases each). The CDR3 extends over 14 amino acids. Per the germline V gene, CDR1 is SGHNT and CDR2 is YENEEA. Trimming removed 6 bases at V and 1 base at J, with 12 bases between. CDR3 sequence reads: CASRPTGAQETQYF. The CDR3 DNA reads as TGTGCCAGCAGACCCACCGGGGCCCAAGAGACCCAGTACTTC.

The rearrangement links TRBV19 to TRBJ2-7, with 7 bases that match TRBD1. The CDR3 totals 12 residues. Germline CDR1 is LNHDA and CDR2 is SQIVND (reference sequence). Unmatched junction bases numbered 1, after V lost 5 bases and J lost 3 bases. The CDR3 DNA follows: TGTGCCAGTAGTGGGGACAGCTACGAGCAGTACTTC. Protein product: CASSGDSYEQYF.

This clone is deemed medium-sized (0.01 to 0.1%). The chain has TRBV1 and TRBJ1-3; TRBD1 was called by the table and not checked on the DNA. TRBV1 is termed a pseudogene. CDR3 length: 15 residues. The CDR3 coding sequence is TGCGCCAGCAGCCCAGGGCCAGGAACTGGAAACACCATATATTTT. The encoded protein is CASSPGPGTGNTIYF.

This clone is a singleton in its sample. This chain links TRBV6-8 with TRBJ1-2; possible D gene TRBD1, 6 bases. Germline loops: CDR1 MNHGY, CDR2 SAAAGT. V lost 5 bases to trimming and J lost 3 bases, with 16 bases between them. The CDR3 consists of 15 residues. The CDR3 loop reads CASSDYGGRDYGYTF. CDR3 sequence (DNA): TGTGCCAGCAGTGATTATGGGGGGCGAGACTATGGCTACACCTTC.

The CDR3, as DNA: TGTGCCAGCAGTCTAACACCGAACACTGAAGCTTTCTTT. Protein: CASSLTPNTEAFF. This chain uses TRBV6-8 with TRBJ1-1, with unresolved D. Trimming removed 5 bases at V and 1 base at J, with 8 bases between. The CDR3 totals 13 residues. In germline, CDR1 is MNHGY, CDR2 SAAAGT.

This clone was found a few times. The chain links TRBV6-8 to TRBJ2-2; 9 nucleotides line up with TRBD1. The CDR3 has 15 amino acids. V lost 9 bases, J lost 4 bases, and 9 bases stayed unmatched. Germline assignment: CDR1 MNHGY and CDR2 SAAAGT. The CDR3, as DNA: TGTGCCAGTAATCCGGGGACAGGGTTCACCGGGGAGCTGTTTTTT. Amino acid sequence: CASNPGTGFTGELFF.

This rearrangement joins TRBV7-7 to TRBJ2-3; 8 bases agree with TRBD2. Germline values: CDR1 SSHAT, CDR2 FNYEAQ (reference sequence). Trimming at V came to 2 bases and at J to 4 bases, leaving 8 bases not matched to a gene. This CDR3 comprises 16 residues. The CDR3 nucleotides are TGTGCCAGCAGCTTAACGTTAGCGGGGAATCCAGATACGCAGTATTTT. Encoded protein: CASSLTLAGNPDTQYF.

The J gene is TRBJ1-2, the V gene TRBV29-1, with 9 bases lining up with TRBD1. The V segment lost 5 bases and the J segment 8 bases; nucleotides outside the gene matches: 15. CDR1 and CDR2 from the germline V gene are SQVTM and ANQGSEA. CDR3 length equals 15 residues. CDR3 sequence reads: CSVSILGQGRRGYTF. CDR3 sequence (DNA): TGCAGCGTTTCCATCCTAGGACAGGGGAGGAGGGGCTACACCTTC.

The chain carries TRBV12-1 and TRBJ1-2; the table's D call of TRBD1 was not tested on the DNA. TRBV12-1 is reported as a pseudogene. The CDR3 totals 14 residues. The CDR3: CASSPNRGLRSYTF. CDR3 DNA sequence: TGTGCCAGCAGCCCGAACAGGGGGCTTAGGAGCTACACCTTC.

This clone was recorded a few times. The rearrangement joins TRBV28 to TRBJ1-5; weak D call: TRBD1 (6 bases). The V end was cut by 5 bases, the J end by 0 bases, with 14 bases between. This CDR3 comprises 16 residues. Germline V gene sequence: CDR1 MDHEN, CDR2 SYDVKM. CDR3 sequence: CASSPQRQVSNQPQHF. In nucleotides, the CDR3 is TGTGCCAGCAGTCCCCAGAGACAGGTTAGCAATCAGCCCCAGCATTTT.

The chain combines TRBV11-3 with TRBJ1-5, with D uncertain. The CDR3 loop spans 15 amino acids. V lost 5 bases, J lost 7 bases, and 18 bases lay in between. Germline values: CDR1 SGHNT, CDR2 YENEEA. CDR3 residues: CASSSWASSGQPQHF. CDR3 nucleotide sequence: TGTGCCAGCAGCAGTTGGGCCAGCTCGGGGCAGCCCCAGCATTTT.

This chain connects TRBV7-7 to TRBJ1-4; unclear D gene. With 8 bases removed from V and 5 bases from J, the gap between germline ends came to 18 bases. The CDR3 consists of 15 residues. Germline CDR1 SSHAT, CDR2 FNYEAQ (reference sequence). CDR3: CASGSVALTNEKLFF. DNA for the CDR3: TGTGCCAGCGGAAGTGTGGCGCTAACGAATGAAAAACTGTTTTTT.

This chain uses TRBV7-1 with TRBJ2-6; 9 bases line up with TRBD1. TRBV7-1 is treated as an ORF (open reading frame) with a function not yet certain. The CDR3 is 19 amino acids. J was trimmed by 1 base and V by 4 bases; bases with no gene match: 11. The CDR3 DNA is TGTGCCAGCAGCTTAGATGGGAGGGACAGGGCGTCTGGGGCCAACGTCCTGACTTTC. It yields the protein CASSLDGRDRASGANVLTF.

The J gene is TRBJ1-1, the V gene TRBV30; TRBD1 matches at 7 bases. Germline CDR1 and CDR2: GTSNPN and SVGIG (reference sequence). V shed 5 bases and J 3 bases; nucleotides not matched to a gene: 6. CDR3 length: 13 amino acids. The CDR3 nucleotides are TGTGCCTGGGGGGGAGGGGGCTACACTGAAGCTTTCTTT. This gives the protein CAWGGGGYTEAFF.

Of note for this clone: One end of the junction varies from germline; a read error may be responsible. This CDR3 reads CAISGRQTPYGYTF. The DNA for the CDR3 is TGTGCCATCAGTGGAAGGCAGACCCCCTATGGCTACACCTTC. This chain connects TRBV6-8 to TRBJ1-2; D gene unclear. Germline lookup yields CDR1 MNHGY and CDR2 SAAAGT. The length of the CDR3 is 14 residues.